This T cell receptor beta chain derives from a study of identical twins. Whole-study findings and limits: Out-of-frame alpha sequences that twins shared showed excess low generation probability.

This clonotype was detected a few times. Antigen specificity is unknown. TCRdb recomputed calls from the 5' RACE reads with MiXCR, one row per CDR3 protein. The data contain some 500,000 distinct CDR3 sequences, over 8.5% of them singletons. The sample was also reused in another study, on yellow fever vaccine responses in identical twins.

Sequences were obtained from PBMCs. The source is a woman aged 18-30 years in good health.

DNA of the CDR3: TGTGCCAGCAGCTCCCGGACCCGGGAGACCCAGTACTTC. Protein sequence: CASSSRTRETQYF. The V and J genes are TRBV7-8 and TRBJ2-5; D is undetermined. The germline V and J ends were trimmed by 4 bases and 5 bases, with 11 bases remaining between them. This CDR3 comprises 13 residues. The germline V gene encodes CDR1 SGHVS and CDR2 FQNEAQ.